This passage covers 2 T cell receptor beta chains from one sample sequenced in a study of OX40 agonist ivuxolimab in advanced cancers. Assay: immunoSEQ multiplex PCR; the TCRdb copy retains only in-frame clones and omits some. The sample has about 30,000 clones, about four fifths seen once. This specimen was CD4+ or CD8+ T cells sorted from blood, taken in a trial of the OX40 agonist ivuxolimab. The receptors derive from an adult with an advanced solid tumor such as melanoma, head and neck, liver or kidney cancer.

The chain carries TRBV4-2 and TRBJ2-1; 9 positions agree with TRBD2. V trimming: 2 bases; J trimming: 2 bases; junction bases outside the gene matches: 1. Germline V gives CDR1 LGHNA, CDR2 YNFKEQ. The CDR3 runs 15 residues. The CDR3 DNA reads TGTGCCAGCAGCCAAACTAGCGGGCCCTACAATGAGCAGTTCTTC. Translation: CASSQTSGPYNEQFF.

This clone was observed once. The J gene is TRBJ2-7, the V gene TRBV19; D is undetermined. CDR1 is LNHDA and CDR2 is SQIVND in the germline V gene (reference sequence). Trimming left V 4 bases short and J 4 bases short, with 11 bases between. This CDR3 is built from 13 residues. The CDR3 nucleotides read TGTGCCAGTAGTAGGGTTACTGGTTACGAGCAGTACTTC. Translation gives CASSRVTGYEQYF.